This T cell receptor (beta chain) was sequenced for a study of T cell changes during pregnancy in multiple sclerosis. V was cut by 1 base and J by 8 bases, with 8 bases left in between. Germline V lookup: CDR1 MNHNS, CDR2 SASEGT. This CDR3 is built from 12 residues. In its sample, this clone was seen once. Repertoires were generated with immunoSEQ multiplex PCR, while TCRdb's copy carries only in-frame clones and drops some. The sample yields about 70,000 clones, about 90% seen once. This TCR was recovered from a female donor with multiple sclerosis, enrolled in a pregnancy study. This specimen was CD4+ T cells from peripheral blood mononuclear cells, taken after pregnancy. The rearrangement links TRBV6-1 to TRBJ1-1; D is perhaps TRBD1 (6 bases). CDR3 DNA: TGTGCCAGCAGTGAAGTTGGGGGCGAAGCTTTCTTT. Its protein is CASSEVGGEAFF.